Listed below are T cell receptor beta chains from one sample, sequenced in a study of blood T cell repertoires in COVID-19. Assay used: immunoSEQ multiplex PCR; TCRdb lists only in-frame clones, some missing. The sample gives about 90,000 clones, less than 85% of which show up once; 9% to 12% is in the top ten. Input material: peripheral blood. These receptors all stem from a woman in her seventies with acute or convalescent COVID-19. Both conserved end residues are part of each CDR3. The D gene is left open where the match is weak. Size is stated for part of the rows, as once, few or many counts, or as a class when the clone is expanded.

d_gene,abundance,v_gene,j_gene,CDR3nt,CDR3aa
TRBD1,NA,TRBV28,TRBJ1-4,TGTGCCAGCAGCCTAGGACAGGGGCGCGAAAAACTGTTTTTT,CASSLGQGREKLFF
NA,NA,TRBV3-1/TRBV3-2,TRBJ1-1,TGTGCCAGCAGCCTACAGGGAACTTTCTCTGAAGCTTTCTTT,CASSLQGTFSEAFF
TRBD1,NA,TRBV11-2,TRBJ1-4,TGTGCCAGCAGCCGGACAGGGGGCCTTGAAAAACTGTTTTTT,CASSRTGGLEKLFF
NA,NA,TRBV7-3,TRBJ2-5,TGTGCCAGCAGCTCAAGTTGGGGCGAGACCCAGTACTTC,CASSSSWGETQYF
NA,NA,TRBV7-2,TRBJ1-1,TGTGCCAGCAGCTTACACTCAGGGGCAAACACTGAAGCTTTCTTT,CASSLHSGANTEAFF
NA,NA,TRBV6-5,TRBJ1-1,TGTGCCAGCAGTCAGCAGGGTCTCACTGAAGCTTTCTTT,CASSQQGLTEAFF
NA,NA,TRBV7-6,TRBJ2-1,TGTGCCAGCAGCTCCAATGGACAGAGATACAATGAGCAGTTCTTC,CASSSNGQRYNEQFF
NA,NA,TRBV5-1,TRBJ2-5,TGCGCCAGCAGGGACTACCAGACCCAGTACTTC,CASRDYQTQYF
TRBD1,few,TRBV6-6,TRBJ2-7,TGTGCCAGCAGTTACTCAGACAGGGACTACGAGCAGTACTTC,CASSYSDRDYEQYF
TRBD2,NA,TRBV7-3,TRBJ2-1,TGTGCCAGCAGCCCCCTCTCAGCGGGGGGGGCCGGGGAGCAGTTCTTC,CASSPLSAGGAGEQFF
TRBD1,NA,TRBV9,TRBJ2-2,TGTGCCAGCAGCTTACGGACAGGACGGAACACCGGGGAGCTGTTTTTT,CASSLRTGRNTGELFF
TRBD2,NA,TRBV30,TRBJ2-1,TGTGCCTACCTAGCGGGGGGGCCAAATGAGCAGTTCTTC,CAYLAGGPNEQFF
TRBD2,few,TRBV24-1,TRBJ2-1,TGTGCCACCAGTCTAGCGGGAGGGCCAGTTGGGAATGAGCAGTTCTTC,CATSLAGGPVGNEQFF
TRBD2,NA,TRBV5-4,TRBJ2-1,TGTGCCAGCAGCTTGGCCGGGCTAGCGGGGGGAGGTGAGCAGTTCTTC,CASSLAGLAGGGEQFF
NA,NA,TRBV2,TRBJ2-7,TGTGCCAGCAGTGAGCCCGGGAACTCCTACGAGCAGTACTTC,CASSEPGNSYEQYF
NA,NA,TRBV4-2,TRBJ1-1,TGTGCCAGCAGCCAAGATAGTCAGGTGGGGGGTATTGAAGCTTTCTTT,CASSQDSQVGGIEAFF
NA,NA,TRBV6-2/TRBV6-3,TRBJ2-7,TGTGCCAGCAGCCCCTTTATAGCGGCCGCTGGGGAATTC,CASSPFIAAAGEF
TRBD1,NA,TRBV10-3,TRBJ1-5,TGTGCCACCTCGGGACAGGGTAGTTCCCAGCATTTT,CATSGQGSSQHF
NA,NA,TRBV23-1,TRBJ1-4,TGCGCCAGCAGTACCCTGAGACAGGCCCTTAATTTCGCAACTAATGAAAAACTGTTTTTT,CASSTLRQALNFATNEKLFF
NA,NA,TRBV4-2,TRBJ1-5,TGTGCCAGCAGCCAAGATCCGGACAGTCTTAATCAGCCCCAGCATTTT,CASSQDPDSLNQPQHF
NA,NA,TRBV6-1,TRBJ1-3,TGTGCCAGCAGTGAACAGAACAGGGCGGTGTCTGGAAACACCATATATTTT,CASSEQNRAVSGNTIYF
NA,NA,TRBV5-1,TRBJ1-1,TGCGCCAGCAGCTTGGGCCCGGGTAACACTGAAGCTTTCTTT,CASSLGPGNTEAFF
TRBD1,NA,TRBV19,TRBJ1-3,TGTGCCAGTAGACAGGGGTACGGAAACACCATATATTTT,CASRQGYGNTIYF
NA,NA,TRBV2,TRBJ2-7,TGTGCCAGCAGTGACCCGCCCTACTACGAGCAGTACTTC,CASSDPPYYEQYF
NA,many,TRBV7-9,TRBJ1-1,TGTGCCAGCAGCTCAACCTTACAGGGCATGAACACTGAAGCTTTCTTT,CASSSTLQGMNTEAFF
NA,few,TRBV7-2,TRBJ2-7,TGTGCCAGCAGCTTAACGCACACCTCCTACGAGCAGTACTTC,CASSLTHTSYEQYF
TRBD1,NA,TRBV5-1,TRBJ1-2,TGCGCCAGCAGCTTAGGACAGGGAAACTATGGCTACACCTTC,CASSLGQGNYGYTF
TRBD1,NA,TRBV19,TRBJ1-4,TGTGCCACCAGCCCGGGACAGGCTAATGAAAAACTGTTTTTT,CATSPGQANEKLFF
NA,NA,TRBV7-7,TRBJ1-3,TGTGCCAGCAGCTTCCCGAGCCGGTACCTTCCGCCTACCATATATTTT,CASSFPSRYLPPTIYF
TRBD1,NA,TRBV20-1,TRBJ1-1,TGCAGTGCTAGTAAGCGGACAGGTATGAACACTGAAGCTTTCTTT,CSASKRTGMNTEAFF
NA,NA,TRBV30,TRBJ2-2,TGTGCCTGGGGGGACACCACAGGGATGAACACCGGGGAGCTGTTTTTT,CAWGDTTGMNTGELFF
NA,NA,TRBV5-1,TRBJ2-7,TGCGCCAGCAGCTTGGCAGATTACTACGAGCAGTACTTC,CASSLADYYEQYF
NA,NA,TRBV5-1,TRBJ2-7,TGCGCCAGCAGCTTACTAGGTCCCTACGAGCAGTACTTC,CASSLLGPYEQYF
TRBD2,NA,TRBV30,TRBJ2-2,TGTGCCTGGAGTGGGGGACTAGCGGGAGCCGGGGAGCTGTTTTTT,CAWSGGLAGAGELFF
TRBD1,NA,TRBV10-3,TRBJ1-1,TGTGCCATCAGTGATCCCGACAGGGGCTCTGAAGCTTTCTTT,CAISDPDRGSEAFF
NA,NA,TRBV5-5,TRBJ2-1,TGTGCCAGCAGCTACAGACAGAGTTACAATGAGCAGTTCTTC,CASSYRQSYNEQFF
NA,NA,TRBV30,TRBJ2-3,TGTGCCTGGAAAGTAGGGGGCACAGATACGCAGTATTTT,CAWKVGGTDTQYF
TRBD2,NA,TRBV2,TRBJ2-1,TGTGCCAGCGGAGGGCTAGCGGCCTACAATGAGCAGTTCTTC,CASGGLAAYNEQFF
NA,NA,TRBV27,TRBJ2-7,TGTGCCAGCAGTTTAGGAGGACGGCTCGAGCAGTACTTC,CASSLGGRLEQYF
TRBD2,few,TRBV6-5,TRBJ2-5,TGTGCCAGCAGTTACACTGAACTTAGCGGGAGAGAGACCCAGTACTTC,CASSYTELSGRETQYF
NA,few,TRBV7-2,TRBJ2-7,TGTGCCAGCAGCTTGTCAGGGAGGTCTCACGAGCAGTACTTC,CASSLSGRSHEQYF
NA,NA,TRBV7-3,TRBJ2-2,TGTGCCAGCAGCGTCGGGGTTGCTGGTGCCAGGCCCGGGGAGCTGTTTTTT,CASSVGVAGARPGELFF
NA,NA,TRBV15,TRBJ1-4,TGTGCCACCAGCAGAGATCTTCGGTTAAATGAAAAACTGTTTTTT,CATSRDLRLNEKLFF
TRBD1,NA,TRBV6-5,TRBJ1-1,TGTGCCAGCAGATTAACAGGGGGCCGTGAAGCTTTCTTT,CASRLTGGREAFF
NA,NA,TRBV6-5,TRBJ1-1,TGTGCCAGCCACAGGGTCCCTATGAACACTGAAGCTTTCTTT,CASHRVPMNTEAFF
NA,NA,TRBV27,TRBJ1-4,TGTGCCAGCAGCGTATCGGGGGGGGACAATGAAAAACTGTTTTTT,CASSVSGGDNEKLFF
TRBD2,NA,TRBV7-3,TRBJ2-1,TGTGCCAGCAGCTTGCTAGCGGGTCCATCGAGCTCCTACAATGAGCAGTTCTTC,CASSLLAGPSSSYNEQFF
NA,NA,TRBV6-5,TRBJ2-7,TGTGCCAGCAGGGAGACCTCCTACGAGCAGTACTTC,CASRETSYEQYF
TRBD2,NA,TRBV5-6,TRBJ2-2,TGTGCCAGCAGCCTGAGACTAGCGGGACAAACCGGGGAGCTGTTTTTT,CASSLRLAGQTGELFF
NA,NA,TRBV9,TRBJ2-3,TGTGCCAGCAGCGTAGACGGGAGCACAGATACGCAGTATTTT,CASSVDGSTDTQYF
TRBD1,NA,TRBV5-1,TRBJ1-2,TGCGCCAGCACCCTAGGACAGGAACCTAACTATGGCTACACCTTC,CASTLGQEPNYGYTF
TRBD1,once,TRBV2,TRBJ1-1,TGTGCCAGCAACGGGGGACAGGCGATGAACACTGAAGCTTTCTTT,CASNGGQAMNTEAFF
TRBD1,NA,TRBV6-2/TRBV6-3,TRBJ2-7,TGTGCCAGCAGTCGGACAGGGGGGTCCTACGAGCAGTACTTC,CASSRTGGSYEQYF